This T cell receptor beta chain originates from a study of beta chain features in type 1 diabetes. Study-level results: All four CD4+ subsets of Type 1 diabetes patients contained TCRB CDR3s that were moderately but significantly shorter.

As to this clone: The target antigen is unknown.

The sequenced template was cDNA made from the entire isolated RNA. Repertoires were generated with immunoSEQ multiplex PCR, while TCRdb's copy carries only in-frame clones and drops some. The data show 330,000 or so clones, around a fifth seen once. V was clipped by 4 bases and J by 8 bases, with 14 bases between them. CDR1 and CDR2 (germline): SGHDN, FVKESK. CDR3 length: 14 residues. Cells sorted by CD45RO/CCR7/CD25/CD127/CD95/CD27 comprised CD4+ naive, central memory, regulatory and stem cell-like memory cells. This TCR derives from a woman aged 18-29 years in good health. This chain uses TRBV14 with TRBJ1-4; D call uncertain. Sequencing was done on a sample of naive CD4+ T cells from blood. CDR3 amino acids: CASSPRLGAEKLFF. CDR3 nucleotide sequence: TGTGCCAGCAGCCCGCGGTTAGGCGCAGAAAAACTGTTTTTT.